These 19 T cell receptor beta chains originate from one sample sequenced in a study of T cells in Graves' hyperthyroidism and ophthalmopathy (dated by TCRdb to between 2019 and 2020). The library was obtained by multiplex PCR. Sequencing instrument: Illumina HiSeq 2000. TCR beta CDR3 regions were amplified from RNA transcripts. The TCR CDR3 was subjected to a first round of RT-PCR using the HTBI primer set and the Qiagen OneStep RT-PCR kit. The public sequencing data were trimmed at Q25 with fastp and processed into clonotypes with MiXCR by TCRdb, which kept only in-frame beta chains. Every entry covers one CDR3 protein and lists the most common genes and DNA from its rows. The table for this sample lists roughly 580,000 distinct CDR3 sequences; roughly 46% of them were counted only once. The ten largest account for 8.2% of the sample. Sequenced: peripheral blood or thyroid tissue (not recorded which). The receptor set was obtained from a young woman with Graves' hyperthyroidism. Donor details come from another sample of the same person, matched by shared clones.

The chain recombines TRBV5-1 with TRBJ1-5, with D unresolved. The germline gives CDR1 SGHRS, CDR2 YFSETQ. CDR3 length: 13 amino acids. V lost 5 bases and J lost 4, with 10 bases in between. CDR3 nucleotides: TGCGCCAGCAGGCTGGGAGATAATCAGCCCCAGCATTTT. Encoded protein: CASRLGDNQPQHF.

This clonotype was observed at least ten times. The chain couples TRBV19 to TRBJ2-7; 10 nucleotides align to TRBD2. The V gene's germline CDR1 is LNHDA and CDR2 SQIVND (reference sequence). The CDR3 length is 14 residues. Trimming removed 7 bases from V and 3 bases from J; junction bases left unmatched: 6. CDR3 sequence: CASKVASGSYEQYF. The CDR3 nucleotides read TGTGCCAGTAAAGTTGCTAGCGGGAGCTACGAGCAGTACTTC.

The genes are TRBV9 and TRBJ1-2; 11 bases map to TRBD1. The CDR3 length is 15 residues. The germline CDR1 and CDR2 sequences are SGDLS and YYNGEE. V was clipped by 4 bases and J by 3 bases; unmatched bases: 5. The CDR3 DNA reads TGTGCCAGCAGCATAGGACAGGGGGCGGACTATGGCTACACCTTC. It translates to CASSIGQGADYGYTF.

This clonotype has just one count. This chain uses TRBV7-2 with TRBJ1-5, with 10 bases lining up with TRBD1. Germline-derived CDR1 and CDR2 are SGHTA and FQGNSA. This CDR3 spans 16 amino acids. After removal of 5 bases from V and 9 bases from J, the junction contained 13 bases not matched to a gene. In DNA, the CDR3 is TGTGCCAGCAGCAGCGCGGGACAGGGGACAGCTCGGCCCCAGCATTTT. This codes for CASSSAGQGTARPQHF.

This rearrangement joins TRBV29-1 to TRBJ2-3; TRBD2 is a possible D gene (6 bases). This CDR3 is 15 amino acids long. The germline V gene encodes CDR1 SQVTM and CDR2 ANQGSEA. Between the trimmed V and J ends, which lost 2 bases and 4 bases, there was a span of 16 bases. CDR3 in DNA: TGCAGCGTTGAACTAAGGGAGGAGAGCGCAGATACGCAGTATTTT. This translates into CSVELREESADTQYF.

V and J are TRBV29-1 and TRBJ2-7, with 9 bases fitting TRBD1. The V gene end was trimmed by 1 base and the J gene end by 5 bases; junction bases not matched to a gene: 6. Germline V gene sequence: CDR1 SQVTM, CDR2 ANQGSEA. This CDR3 is built from 14 residues. CDR3 amino acids: CSVEGGTGYHEQYF. DNA for the CDR3: TGCAGCGTTGAAGGCGGGACAGGGTATCACGAGCAGTACTTC.

This clonotype has ten or more counts. This chain uses TRBV15 with TRBJ1-4; 8 bases are a match to TRBD1. This CDR3 has 16 amino acids. Germline trimming cut 0 bases from V and 8 bases from J; bases unmatched to any gene: 8. The germline CDR1 and CDR2 sequences are LNHNV and YYDKDF (reference sequence). CDR3 sequence: CATSRDYGTGREKLFF. The CDR3 coding sequence is TGTGCCACCAGCAGAGATTACGGGACAGGAAGGGAAAAACTGTTTTTT.

The rearrangement uses TRBV2 and TRBJ1-5; D is unclear. Trimming removed 6 bases from V and 7 bases from J, with 13 bases in between. This CDR3 comprises 13 residues. Per the germline V gene, CDR1 is SNHLY and CDR2 is FYNNEI. The CDR3 is CASSQLMNQPQHF. CDR3 sequence (DNA): TGTGCCAGCAGCCAACTAATGAACCAGCCCCAGCATTTT.

The genes are TRBV29-1 and TRBJ1-2; D might be TRBD1 (6 bases). CDR3 length: 12 amino acids. V lost 7 bases, J lost 8 bases, and 17 bases lay in between. CDR1 and CDR2 from the germline V gene are SQVTM and ANQGSEA. The CDR3 coding sequence is TGCAGCGCAGCCGGGGCAGGGGAGGGCTACACCTTC. It translates to CSAAGAGEGYTF.

This clonotype was observed a handful of times. Possible read error: a much larger clone is one base away. The rearrangement joins TRBV25-1 to TRBJ1-3; a weak D match, TRBD1 (5 bases). This CDR3 has 15 residues. Germline assignment: CDR1 MGHDK and CDR2 SYGVNS. Here the CDR3 DNA reads TGTGCCAGCAGTGAAGCCAGGGCGGCTGGAGACACCATATATTTT. Translating it yields CASSEARAAGDTIYF. Based on the CDR3 plus reference TRBV25-1 and TRBJ1-3, the full variable domain is EADIYQTPRYLVIGTGKKITLECSQTMGHDKMYWYQQDPGMELHLIHYSYGVNSTEKGDLSSESTVSRIRTEHFPLTLESARPSHTSQYLCASSEARAAGDTIYFGEGSWLTVV.

Only one count was recorded for this clonotype. Possible read error: a much larger clone is one base away. The chain is built from TRBV29-1 and TRBJ2-7, with a possible D match to TRBD1 (6 bases). The CDR3 spans 14 residues. Germline V gives CDR1 SQVTM, CDR2 ANQGSEA. Trimming removed 2 bases at V and 3 bases at J, with 14 bases between. The CDR3 DNA reads TGCAGCGTTGAAAGGGCAGGGGAAGGCTACGAGCAGTACTTC. Translating gives CSVERAGEGYEQYF.

The chain recombines TRBV16 with TRBJ1-2; 9 bases align to TRBD1. CDR3 length equals 18 residues. The trim removed 4 bases at V and 2 bases at J, leaving 14 bases unmatched. Germline-derived CDR1 and CDR2 are KGHSY and FQNENV. The CDR3 reads CASSPIGRDREPNYGYTF. In DNA form, the CDR3 reads TGTGCCAGCAGCCCGATAGGACGGGACAGGGAGCCGAACTATGGCTACACCTTC.

The chain is built from TRBV4-2 and TRBJ2-5; the D gene could be TRBD1 or TRBD2 (6 bases each). V lost 2 bases and J 4 bases, leaving 14 bases between the germline ends. Germline values: CDR1 LGHNA, CDR2 YNFKEQ. The CDR3 spans 15 residues. The CDR3 nucleotides are TGTGCCAGCAGCCAAACGGGTGGAGGGGGAGAGACCCAGTACTTC. This translates into CASSQTGGGGETQYF.

The CDR3 DNA follows: TGTGCCACGGAGGCGGACCGCCAAGAGACCCAGTACTTC. This codes for CATEADRQETQYF. V gene TRBV15 combines with J gene TRBJ2-5, with D perhaps matching TRBD2 (5 bases). The CDR3 length is 13 residues. Germline CDR1 and CDR2: LNHNV and YYDKDF (reference sequence). Trimming removed 9 bases from V and 1 base from J, with 12 bases in between.

The table lists this clonotype with many counts. The CDR3 here is CATSRDPRQHQPQHF. DNA of the CDR3: TGTGCCACCAGCAGAGATCCCCGACAGCACCAGCCCCAGCATTTT. The chain recombines TRBV15 with TRBJ1-5; possibly TRBD1 for D (5 bases). This CDR3 contains 15 residues. Per the germline V gene, CDR1 is LNHNV and CDR2 is YYDKDF (reference sequence). V shed 0 bases and J shed 7 bases, with 13 bases lying between them. Full variable domain (remainder filled in from reference TRBV15 and TRBJ1-5): DAMVIQNPRYQVTQFGKPVTLSCSQTLNHNVMYWYQQKSSQAPKLLFHYYDKDFNNEADTPDNFQSRRPNTSFCFLDIRSPGLGDTAMYLCATSRDPRQHQPQHFGDGTRLSIL.

In its sample, this clonotype was seen once. The chain recombines TRBV27 with TRBJ1-1; 9 bases map to TRBD1. J gave up 1 base and V 4 bases, and 13 bases lay outside the gene matches. The length of the CDR3 is 18 residues. Germline V lookup: CDR1 MNHEY, CDR2 SMNVEV (reference sequence). The CDR3 spells CASSSYPRTGAENTEAFF. In DNA, the CDR3 is TGTGCCAGCAGTTCATATCCACGGACAGGGGCAGAGAACACTGAAGCTTTCTTT.

The sample holds many counts of this clonotype. The J gene is TRBJ2-2, the V gene TRBV24-1, with 11 bases identical to TRBD2. Germline lookup yields CDR1 KGHDR and CDR2 SFDVKD. This CDR3 spans 17 amino acids. V shed 6 bases and J 2 bases; nucleotides not matched to a gene: 7. The chain's CDR3 is CATSPGTSGSNTGELFF. CDR3 nucleotide sequence: TGTGCCACCAGTCCGGGGACTAGCGGAAGTAACACCGGGGAGCTGTTTTTT.

The chain is built from TRBV7-9 and TRBJ1-6, with a weak D call TRBD1 (5 bases). Per the germline V gene, CDR1 is SEHNR and CDR2 is FQNEAQ (reference sequence). The CDR3 is 15 residues long. Trimming removed 5 bases at V and 7 bases at J, with 15 bases between. CDR3 DNA: TGTGCCAGCAGCCACACACAGGCCCCCAATTCACCCCTCCACTTT. It translates to CASSHTQAPNSPLHF.

This clonotype was found a few times. J is TRBJ1-3 and V is TRBV9; no reliable D call. The ends were cut back, 0 bases at V and 4 bases at J, with 11 bases in the middle. The CDR3 is made up of 15 amino acids. Germline V CDR1 and CDR2: SGDLS, YYNGEE. The chain's CDR3 is CASSVVAGLGNTIYF. Written as DNA, the CDR3 is TGTGCCAGCAGCGTAGTCGCAGGACTGGGAAACACCATATATTTT.